This is a list of T cell receptor beta chains from one sample in a study of shared clonotypes between healthy human individuals. Sequencing used immunoSEQ multiplex PCR; TCRdb keeps in-frame clones, though not all of them. The table lists about 2.4 million clones, roughly 93% of them singletons. Sequencing was done on a sample of naive CD4+ T cells from PBMCs. These TCRs come from a man aged 18 to 29 in good health. Some clones in this sample may be carry-over from other donors' samples. The CDR3 runs from the conserved cysteine through the conserved F or W. Each record gives: D gene, CDR3 length, J gene, V gene, clone size, CDR3 DNA, CDR3 protein. D genes are given only for firm matches. Size values are once, few and many counts, or a class for expanded clones, and some rows have none.

D gene: TRBD1; CDR3 length: 13; J gene: TRBJ1-1; V gene: TRBV19; clone size: once; CDR3 DNA: TGTGCCAGTAGTAGGGGACAGGGGAATCCAGCTTTCTTT; CDR3 protein: CASSRGQGNPAFF
D gene: TRBD2; CDR3 length: 15; J gene: TRBJ2-1; V gene: TRBV27; clone size: NA; CDR3 DNA: TGTGCCAGCAATCGGGGACTAGCGGGATGGTCTGAGCAGTTCTTC; CDR3 protein: CASNRGLAGWSEQFF
D gene: NA; CDR3 length: 14; J gene: TRBJ1-2; V gene: TRBV6-1; clone size: NA; CDR3 DNA: TGTGCCAGCACCCTCAGGAAGGGGAACTATGGCTACACCTTC; CDR3 protein: CASTLRKGNYGYTF
D gene: TRBD1; CDR3 length: 15; J gene: TRBJ2-5; V gene: TRBV5-6; clone size: once; CDR3 DNA: TGTGCCAGCAGCTTGGGCAGGACAGGTGCGGAGACCCAGTACTTC; CDR3 protein: CASSLGRTGAETQYF
D gene: TRBD1; CDR3 length: 15; J gene: TRBJ1-1; V gene: TRBV6-6; clone size: NA; CDR3 DNA: TGTGCCAGCAGTTACACAGGGGTGGGAAACACTGAAGCTTTCTTT; CDR3 protein: CASSYTGVGNTEAFF
D gene: TRBD1; CDR3 length: 15; J gene: TRBJ2-1; V gene: TRBV5-5; clone size: NA; CDR3 DNA: TGTGCCAGCAGCTTGACAGGGGGCGAGGTGAGTGAGCAGTTCTTC; CDR3 protein: CASSLTGGEVSEQFF
D gene: TRBD1; CDR3 length: 14; J gene: TRBJ1-2; V gene: TRBV5-1; clone size: NA; CDR3 DNA: TGCGCCAGCAGCGAGGCCGGGACAGGGGTCGGCTACACCTTC; CDR3 protein: CASSEAGTGVGYTF
D gene: TRBD2; CDR3 length: 16; J gene: TRBJ2-1; V gene: TRBV5-1; clone size: NA; CDR3 DNA: TGCGCCAGCAGCTTGGACATATTAGCGGGGACAAATGAGCAGTTCTTC; CDR3 protein: CASSLDILAGTNEQFF
D gene: TRBD1; CDR3 length: 18; J gene: TRBJ1-6; V gene: TRBV5-1; clone size: NA; CDR3 DNA: TGCGCCAGCAGCTTGGCAACAACAGGGGTGAATGAGAATTCACCCCTCCACTTT; CDR3 protein: CASSLATTGVNENSPLHF
D gene: NA; CDR3 length: 16; J gene: TRBJ2-1; V gene: TRBV7-9; clone size: NA; CDR3 DNA: TGTGCCAGCAGCCTTTCGACAGGGCGGACTAGGGATGAGCAGTTCTTC; CDR3 protein: CASSLSTGRTRDEQFF
D gene: TRBD1; CDR3 length: 17; J gene: TRBJ2-6; V gene: TRBV4-2; clone size: NA; CDR3 DNA: TGTGCCAGCAGCCCGGGACAGGGGGCGTTGGGGGCCAACGTCCTGACTTTC; CDR3 protein: CASSPGQGALGANVLTF
D gene: TRBD1; CDR3 length: 15; J gene: TRBJ1-2; V gene: TRBV2; clone size: NA; CDR3 DNA: TGTGCCAGCAGTGGGACAGGGCGCGGTAACTATGGCTACACCTTC; CDR3 protein: CASSGTGRGNYGYTF
D gene: TRBD2; CDR3 length: 17; J gene: TRBJ2-1; V gene: TRBV5-4; clone size: NA; CDR3 DNA: TGTGCCAGCAGCTTGGGCTTAGCGGGAGGGCCGATCAATGAGCAGTTCTTC; CDR3 protein: CASSLGLAGGPINEQFF
D gene: NA; CDR3 length: 14; J gene: TRBJ2-4; V gene: TRBV29-1; clone size: NA; CDR3 DNA: TGCAGCGCGACTGTCGGGGGAACCAAAAACATTCAGTACTTC; CDR3 protein: CSATVGGTKNIQYF
D gene: TRBD1; CDR3 length: 14; J gene: TRBJ1-1; V gene: TRBV19; clone size: NA; CDR3 DNA: TGTGCCAGTACGCGCCGGGACAGGGCGCACGAAGCTTTCTTT; CDR3 protein: CASTRRDRAHEAFF
D gene: NA; CDR3 length: 16; J gene: TRBJ2-4; V gene: TRBV18; clone size: NA; CDR3 DNA: TGTGCCAGCTCACCTCTCGACGGTCGGAGCAAAAACATTCAGTACTTC; CDR3 protein: CASSPLDGRSKNIQYF
D gene: TRBD1; CDR3 length: 16; J gene: TRBJ1-2; V gene: TRBV4-1; clone size: NA; CDR3 DNA: TGCGCCAGCAGCCCGATTCCGGGACAGGGGGCGCGTGGCTACACCTTC; CDR3 protein: CASSPIPGQGARGYTF
D gene: NA; CDR3 length: 13; J gene: TRBJ2-2; V gene: TRBV19; clone size: NA; CDR3 DNA: TGTGCCAGTAGTATACCGCCCACCGGGGAGCTGTTTTTT; CDR3 protein: CASSIPPTGELFF
D gene: NA; CDR3 length: 13; J gene: TRBJ1-2; V gene: TRBV5-3; clone size: NA; CDR3 DNA: TGTGCCAGAAGCTTGGACAGGGAGGATGGCTACACCTTC; CDR3 protein: CARSLDREDGYTF
D gene: NA; CDR3 length: 14; J gene: TRBJ1-2; V gene: TRBV6-1; clone size: NA; CDR3 DNA: TGTGCCAGCAGCGCCGGGGGGACGGCACTTGGCTACACCTTC; CDR3 protein: CASSAGGTALGYTF
D gene: NA; CDR3 length: 15; J gene: TRBJ1-3; V gene: TRBV30; clone size: NA; CDR3 DNA: TGTGCCTGGAGTCGTGCGGGAAATTCTGGAAACACCATATATTTT; CDR3 protein: CAWSRAGNSGNTIYF
D gene: TRBD2; CDR3 length: 17; J gene: TRBJ2-3; V gene: TRBV19; clone size: NA; CDR3 DNA: TGTGCCAGTAGTAGCCTTCGTAGCGGGAGAAGCACAGATACGCAGTATTTT; CDR3 protein: CASSSLRSGRSTDTQYF
D gene: NA; CDR3 length: 14; J gene: TRBJ2-2; V gene: TRBV5-5; clone size: NA; CDR3 DNA: TGTGCCAGCAGCTTTGGACGGAACACCGGGGAGCTGTTTTTT; CDR3 protein: CASSFGRNTGELFF
D gene: NA; CDR3 length: 16; J gene: TRBJ1-6; V gene: TRBV25-1; clone size: NA; CDR3 DNA: TGTGCCAGCAGTGAAAGCGGCAGAGCGGGCAATTCACCCCTCCACTTT; CDR3 protein: CASSESGRAGNSPLHF
D gene: NA; CDR3 length: 15; J gene: TRBJ1-3; V gene: TRBV5-1; clone size: NA; CDR3 DNA: TGCGCCAGCAGCTCGGGACACACCTCTGGAAACACCATATATTTT; CDR3 protein: CASSSGHTSGNTIYF
D gene: NA; CDR3 length: 16; J gene: TRBJ2-5; V gene: TRBV5-1; clone size: NA; CDR3 DNA: TGCGCCAGCAGCTTGGTGGTCCAGGGCTCGTCCGGGGCCCAGTACTTC; CDR3 protein: CASSLVVQGSSGAQYF
D gene: NA; CDR3 length: 13; J gene: TRBJ2-7; V gene: TRBV28; clone size: NA; CDR3 DNA: TGTGCCAGCAAGGTAGCGGTTGAGAACGAGCAGTACTTC; CDR3 protein: CASKVAVENEQYF
D gene: NA; CDR3 length: 14; J gene: TRBJ2-5; V gene: TRBV7-2; clone size: few; CDR3 DNA: TGTGCCAGCAGCTTACCTGGGGCGCGGGAGACCCAGTACTTC; CDR3 protein: CASSLPGARETQYF
D gene: NA; CDR3 length: 12; J gene: TRBJ2-3; V gene: TRBV7-9; clone size: NA; CDR3 DNA: TGTGCCAGCAGCTTGGGGGTAGATACGCAGTATTTT; CDR3 protein: CASSLGVDTQYF
D gene: NA; CDR3 length: 15; J gene: TRBJ2-5; V gene: TRBV7-9; clone size: NA; CDR3 DNA: TGTGCCAGCAGCCGAACGTCTAGCGCCAAAGAGACCCAGTACTTC; CDR3 protein: CASSRTSSAKETQYF
D gene: TRBD1; CDR3 length: 19; J gene: TRBJ1-3; V gene: TRBV18; clone size: NA; CDR3 DNA: TGTGCCAGCTCACCACGGGGACAGGGGAGATTCACTTCTGGAAACACCATATATTTT; CDR3 protein: CASSPRGQGRFTSGNTIYF
D gene: TRBD2; CDR3 length: 19; J gene: TRBJ2-3; V gene: TRBV5-1; clone size: NA; CDR3 DNA: TGCGCCAGCAGCTTGGGACCGGGACTAGCGGGAGGGCCGATAGATACGCAGTATTTT; CDR3 protein: CASSLGPGLAGGPIDTQYF
D gene: NA; CDR3 length: 13; J gene: TRBJ2-7; V gene: TRBV6-5; clone size: NA; CDR3 DNA: TGTGCCAGCAGTTACTCGGGGGAGTACGAGCAGTACTTC; CDR3 protein: CASSYSGEYEQYF
D gene: TRBD1; CDR3 length: 12; J gene: TRBJ1-2; V gene: TRBV5-5; clone size: NA; CDR3 DNA: TGTGCCAGCAGCTGGACAGGGGGTGGCTACACCTTC; CDR3 protein: CASSWTGGGYTF
D gene: TRBD2; CDR3 length: 15; J gene: TRBJ2-1; V gene: TRBV28; clone size: NA; CDR3 DNA: TGTGCCAGCAGTTTAATGGGACTAGCGGGATCCCGGCAGTTCTTC; CDR3 protein: CASSLMGLAGSRQFF
D gene: NA; CDR3 length: 15; J gene: TRBJ1-5; V gene: TRBV15; clone size: NA; CDR3 DNA: TGTGCCACCAGCGGTACCGGGACAATCAATCAGCCCCAGCATTTT; CDR3 protein: CATSGTGTINQPQHF
D gene: TRBD2; CDR3 length: 14; J gene: TRBJ2-2; V gene: TRBV30; clone size: NA; CDR3 DNA: TGTGCCTGGAGCATGGGACTAGCGACCGGGGAGCTGTTTTTT; CDR3 protein: CAWSMGLATGELFF
D gene: TRBD1; CDR3 length: 19; J gene: TRBJ1-1; V gene: TRBV5-1; clone size: once; CDR3 DNA: TGCGCCAGCACACGCGATATTGGACAGGGAATAGACATGAACACTGAAGCTTTCTTT; CDR3 protein: CASTRDIGQGIDMNTEAFF
D gene: NA; CDR3 length: 14; J gene: TRBJ2-1; V gene: TRBV21-1; clone size: NA; CDR3 DNA: TGTGCCAGCAGCAAACCAGTAGACCCAAATGAGCAGTTCTTC; CDR3 protein: CASSKPVDPNEQFF
D gene: NA; CDR3 length: 15; J gene: TRBJ2-1; V gene: TRBV18; clone size: NA; CDR3 DNA: TGTGCCAGCTCACCACCGTCGAACCAACTCAATGAGCAGTTCTTC; CDR3 protein: CASSPPSNQLNEQFF
D gene: NA; CDR3 length: 13; J gene: TRBJ2-1; V gene: TRBV7-3; clone size: NA; CDR3 DNA: TGTGCCAGCAGCTCGGACTCCTACAATGAGCAGTTCTTC; CDR3 protein: CASSSDSYNEQFF